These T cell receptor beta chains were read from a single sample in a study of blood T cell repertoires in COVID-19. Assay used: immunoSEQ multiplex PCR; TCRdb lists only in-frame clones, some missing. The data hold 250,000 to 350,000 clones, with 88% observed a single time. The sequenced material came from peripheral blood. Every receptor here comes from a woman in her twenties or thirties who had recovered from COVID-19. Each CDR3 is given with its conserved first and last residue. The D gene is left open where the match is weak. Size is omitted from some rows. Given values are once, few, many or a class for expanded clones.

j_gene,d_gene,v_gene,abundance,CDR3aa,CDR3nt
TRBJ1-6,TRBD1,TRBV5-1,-,CASSLVAGGNSPLHF,TGCGCCAGCAGCTTGGTGGCAGGGGGGAATTCACCCCTCCACTTT
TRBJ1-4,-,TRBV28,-,CASRGAGTNEKLFF,TGTGCCAGCAGAGGGGCAGGAACTAATGAAAAACTGTTTTTT
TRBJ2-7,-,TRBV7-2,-,CASSLGQDF,TGTGCCAGCAGCCTTGGACAAGACTTC
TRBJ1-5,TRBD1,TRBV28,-,CASRGTGGDQPQHF,TGTGCCAGCAGGGGGACAGGGGGAGATCAGCCCCAGCATTTT
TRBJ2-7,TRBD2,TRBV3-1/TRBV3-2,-,CASTSTSGGAEQYF,TGTGCCAGCACCTCGACTAGCGGGGGGGCCGAGCAGTACTTC
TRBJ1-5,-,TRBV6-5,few,CASSPQLAGPNPQHF,TGTGCCAGCAGTCCACAGTTGGCAGGGCCTAACCCCCAGCATTTT
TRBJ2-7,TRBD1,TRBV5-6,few,CASSSWTGNYEQYF,TGTGCCAGCAGCTCCTGGACAGGAAACTACGAGCAGTACTTC
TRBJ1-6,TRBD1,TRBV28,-,CASSLYAGTGDSPLHF,TGTGCCAGCAGTTTATATGCCGGGACAGGGGATTCACCCCTCCACTTT
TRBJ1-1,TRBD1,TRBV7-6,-,CASSLGQGENTEAFF,TGTGCCAGCAGCTTAGGACAGGGGGAAAACACTGAAGCTTTCTTT
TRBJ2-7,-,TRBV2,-,CASKNGGTVEQYF,TGTGCCAGCAAAAACGGGGGTACGGTCGAGCAGTACTTC
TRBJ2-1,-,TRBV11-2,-,CASSLAIGGHNEQFF,TGTGCCAGCAGCTTGGCGATTGGCGGTCACAATGAGCAGTTCTTC
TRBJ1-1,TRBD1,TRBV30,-,CAWSLGEGATRTFF,TGTGCCTGGAGTCTAGGCGAGGGGGCGACACGAACTTTCTTT
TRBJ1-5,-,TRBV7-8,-,CASIHGIERDQPQHF,TGTGCCAGCATCCACGGAATAGAGAGGGATCAGCCCCAGCATTTT
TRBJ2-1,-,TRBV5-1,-,CASSPLAFGNEQFF,TGCGCCAGCAGTCCCCTAGCTTTTGGTAATGAGCAGTTCTTC
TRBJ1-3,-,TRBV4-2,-,CASSQGISGNTIYF,TGTGCCAGCAGCCAAGGTATTTCTGGAAACACCATATATTTT
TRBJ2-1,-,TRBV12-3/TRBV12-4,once,CASSLSGQGGQFF,TGTGCCAGCAGTTTAAGTGGGCAGGGGGGGCAGTTCTTC
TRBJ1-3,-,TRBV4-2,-,CASSQDDFSGNTIYF,TGTGCCAGCAGCCAAGACGACTTCTCTGGAAACACCATATATTTT
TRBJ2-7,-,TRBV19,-,CASSIPNTGTAEQYF,TGTGCCAGTAGTATACCTAATACAGGGACGGCGGAGCAGTACTTC
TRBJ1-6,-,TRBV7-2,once,CASSLVGASPLHF,TGTGCCAGCAGCTTAGTGGGGGCTTCACCCCTCCACTTT
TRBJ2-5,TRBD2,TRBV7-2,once,CASSIYTSGKETQYF,TGTGCCAGCAGCATATATACTAGCGGCAAAGAGACCCAGTACTTC
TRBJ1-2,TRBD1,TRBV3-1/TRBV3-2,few,CASSLPGTGEGYTF,TGTGCCAGCAGCCTCCCTGGGACAGGCGAGGGCTACACCTTC
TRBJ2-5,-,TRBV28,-,CASSDLVETQYF,TGTGCCAGCAGTGACCTAGTGGAGACCCAGTACTTC
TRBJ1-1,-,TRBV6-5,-,CASRRQETEAFF,TGTGCCAGCAGGAGACAGGAGACTGAAGCTTTCTTT
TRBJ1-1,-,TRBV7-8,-,CASSLAHRRMNTEAFF,TGTGCCAGCAGCCTGGCGCACAGGAGAATGAACACTGAAGCTTTCTTT
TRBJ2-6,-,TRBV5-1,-,CASSEASGANVLTF,TGCGCCAGCAGCGAGGCCTCTGGGGCCAACGTCCTGACTTTC
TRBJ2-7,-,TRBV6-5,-,CASSYQGITYEQYF,TGTGCCAGCAGTTACCAGGGCATCACCTACGAGCAGTACTTC
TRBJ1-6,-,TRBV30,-,CAWSESHSPLHF,TGTGCCTGGAGCGAGTCCCACTCACCCCTCCACTTT
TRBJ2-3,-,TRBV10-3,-,CAISESRGSTDTQYF,TGTGCCATCAGTGAGTCACGGGGGAGCACAGATACGCAGTATTTT
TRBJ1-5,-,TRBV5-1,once,CASSPQGVSNQPQHF,TGCGCCAGCAGCCCACAGGGTGTTAGCAATCAGCCCCAGCATTTT
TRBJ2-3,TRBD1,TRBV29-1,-,CSVGTGDITDTQYF,TGCAGCGTGGGGACAGGGGACATCACAGATACGCAGTATTTT
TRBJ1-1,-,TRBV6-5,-,CASRPTRNTEAFF,TGTGCCAGCAGACCCACTCGGAACACTGAAGCTTTCTTT
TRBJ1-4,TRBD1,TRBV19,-,CASSPQGGEKLFF,TGTGCCAGTAGCCCCCAGGGGGGTGAAAAACTGTTTTTT
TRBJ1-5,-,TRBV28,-,CASSFIGRNSNQPQHF,TGTGCCAGCAGCTTCATCGGGAGAAATAGCAATCAGCCCCAGCATTTT